This T cell receptor (beta chain) was profiled in a study of blood T cell repertoires in COVID-19. At the level of the study: Donors in the United States, Italy and Spain gave samples during acute or convalescent COVID-19. T cells, B-cell-depleted T cells, or PBMCs supplied cDNA or gDNA.

As handled by the study authors: From reference gene primer amplification, estimates of nucleated cell counts were derived. The method was immunoSEQ multiplex PCR; TCRdb's version includes in-frame clones alone and lacks a portion of them. D and trimming were read from the DNA, whereas the V and J calls and clone size are those reported in that table. Of under 200,000 clones listed, approximately 90% are singletons. The V end lost 2 bases, the J end lost 2 bases, and 9 bases lay between the germline ends. Looked up from germline, CDR1 is WNHNN and CDR2 is SYGVQD (reference sequence). The CDR3 runs to 14 residues.

Sequenced sample: peripheral blood. This TCR derives from a woman aged 60-75 years who had recovered from COVID-19. The chain recombines TRBV10-1 with TRBJ1-2; D is perhaps TRBD1 (6 bases). CDR3 in DNA: TGCGCCAGCAGTGAGGGGGACACCAACTATGGCTACACCTTC. Encoded protein: CASSEGDTNYGYTF.